This T cell receptor beta chain was recovered during a study of shared clonotypes between healthy human individuals. For the study at large: Three plates each covered CD4 naive and memory; CD8 naive two, CD8 memory one. Study-wide findings and caveats: In a few donors, around 4.8% of naive CD4 clonotypes appeared in common. Sampling covered nothing but blood. Tissue TCR repertoires likely differ from those found in blood. An expected dependence of interdonor clonotype sharing on sequencing depth was noted.

CDR3 length: 13 residues. The V end was cut by 3 bases, the J end by 6 bases, with 10 bases between. The V gene's germline CDR1 is MNHEY and CDR2 SMNVEV (reference sequence). The method was immunoSEQ multiplex PCR; TCRdb's version includes in-frame clones alone and lacks a portion of them. The sample carries about 2.1 million clones, just under 95% recorded once. In regard to this clone: As yet, its antigen is unknown.

Cells designated naive CD8 were CD45RO-negative and were positively selected for CCR7, with terminally differentiated effector memory CD45RA+ cells excluded. The clonotype was recovered from a man younger than 35 in good health. Some clones in this sample may be carry-over from other donors' samples. Sample: naive CD8+ T cells from PBMCs. The rearrangement links TRBV27 to TRBJ2-3; the D is unclear. CDR3 in amino acids: CASSLLYGDTQYF. CDR3 DNA sequence: TGTGCCAGCAGTTTGCTATACGGGGATACGCAGTATTTT.